The T cell receptor (beta chain) under discussion was sequenced for a study of blood T cells in healthy people across ages. Study details: The template switching approach captured approximately one barcoded beta molecule for every two T cells.

Note on this clonotype: The target antigen is unknown.

Sample-barcoded 5' priming and a J-beta primer mix drove a second PCR of roughly 7 to 11 cycles. TCRdb reanalysed the 5' RACE reads using MiXCR and keeps one entry per CDR3 protein. This sample yields more than 1.4 million distinct CDR3 sequences, of which around 42% are seen a single time; 7.9% belongs to the top ten. Points from the study as a whole: Versus aged donors, long-lived donors had higher diversity and more naive CD4+ cells. The fall in TCR beta diversity per million T cells was roughly linear with age.

CDR3 size: 13 residues. Germline V gene sequence: CDR1 SQVTM, CDR2 ANQGSEA. V was cut by 7 bases and J by 3 bases, with 14 bases left in between. The study drew donors from healthy Caucasian individuals in Russia aged 6 to 90. This clonotype was sampled from a young woman in good health. This sequence joins TRBV29-1 and TRBJ2-3; either TRBD1 or TRBD2 may fit D (6 bases each). Material for sequencing was blood. The CDR3 DNA reads TGCAGCGCCGCTGAGGGGGGTACAGATACGCAGTATTTT. Protein product: CSAAEGGTDTQYF.